This T cell receptor beta chain comes out of a study of blood T cell repertoires in COVID-19. Trimming at V came to 2 bases and at J to 5 bases, leaving 6 bases not matched to a gene. Per germline, CDR1 MNHEY and CDR2 SMNVEV (reference sequence). The CDR3 has 15 residues. This clone was detected only once. TCRdb keeps only in-frame clones here, not all; method: immunoSEQ multiplex PCR. The sample shows 130,000 to 150,000 clones, 85% of them seen only once. The chain recombines TRBV27 with TRBJ2-3, with TRBD2 matching 8 bases. The receptor comes from a woman aged 40 to 55 with active or convalescent COVID-19. The sample was peripheral blood. CDR3 loop: CASSLMREVLDTQYF. The CDR3, as DNA: TGTGCCAGCAGTTTAATGCGGGAGGTTCTAGATACGCAGTATTTT.